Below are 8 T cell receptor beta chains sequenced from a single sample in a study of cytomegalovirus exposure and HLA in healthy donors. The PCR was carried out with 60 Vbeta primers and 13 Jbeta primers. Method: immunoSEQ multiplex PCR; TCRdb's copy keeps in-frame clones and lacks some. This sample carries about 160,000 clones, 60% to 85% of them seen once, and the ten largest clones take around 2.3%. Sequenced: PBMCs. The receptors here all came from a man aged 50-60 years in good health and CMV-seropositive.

The CDR3 here is CASRATGGYGGSYNEQFF. Here the CDR3 DNA reads TGTGCCAGCAGGGCGACAGGGGGCTACGGGGGCTCCTACAATGAGCAGTTCTTC. The V gene is TRBV5-8, the J gene TRBJ2-1; 10 bases line up with TRBD1. Germline V CDR1 and CDR2: SGHTS, YDEGEE. V dropped 5 bases and J dropped 0; count of bases not matched to a gene: 11. The CDR3 extends over 18 amino acids.

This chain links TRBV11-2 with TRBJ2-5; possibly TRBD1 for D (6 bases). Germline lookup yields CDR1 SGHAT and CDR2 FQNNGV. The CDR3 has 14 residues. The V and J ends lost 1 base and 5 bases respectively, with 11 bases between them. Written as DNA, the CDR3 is TGTGCCAGCAGCTTAGGACAGGTTAAGGAGACCCAGTACTTC. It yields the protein CASSLGQVKETQYF.

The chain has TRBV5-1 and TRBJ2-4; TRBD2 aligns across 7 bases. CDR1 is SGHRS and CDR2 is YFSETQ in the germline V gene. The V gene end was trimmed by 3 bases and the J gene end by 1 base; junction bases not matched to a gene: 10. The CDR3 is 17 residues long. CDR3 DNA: TGCGCCAGCAGCTCACCTGGGGGGGTGCTGGCCAAAAACATTCAGTACTTC. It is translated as CASSSPGGVLAKNIQYF. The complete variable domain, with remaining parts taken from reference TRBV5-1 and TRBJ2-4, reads KAGVTQTPRYLIKTRGQQVTLSCSPISGHRSVSWYQQTPGQGLQFLFEYFSETQRNKGNFPGRFSGRQFSNSRSEMNVSTLELGDSALYLCASSSPGGVLAKNIQYFGAGTRLSVL.

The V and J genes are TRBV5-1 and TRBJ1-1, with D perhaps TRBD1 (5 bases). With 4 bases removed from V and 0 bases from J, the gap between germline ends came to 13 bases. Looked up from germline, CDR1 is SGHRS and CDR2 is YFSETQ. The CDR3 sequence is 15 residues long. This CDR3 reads CASSAGRSMNTEAFF. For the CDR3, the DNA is TGCGCCAGCAGCGCGGGACGGTCAATGAACACTGAAGCTTTCTTT.

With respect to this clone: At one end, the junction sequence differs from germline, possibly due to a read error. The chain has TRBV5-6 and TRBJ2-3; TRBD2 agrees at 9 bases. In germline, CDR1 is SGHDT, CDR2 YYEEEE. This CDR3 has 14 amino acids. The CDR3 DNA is TGTGCCAGCAGCCCCGGGACTAGCACCGATACGCAGTATTTT. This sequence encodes CASSPGTSTDTQYF.

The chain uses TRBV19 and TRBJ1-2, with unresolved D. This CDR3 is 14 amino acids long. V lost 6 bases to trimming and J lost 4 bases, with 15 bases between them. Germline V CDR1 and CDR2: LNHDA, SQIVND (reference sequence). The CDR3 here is CASRDGWRFYGYTF. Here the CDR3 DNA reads TGTGCCAGTAGGGATGGGTGGCGGTTCTATGGCTACACCTTC.

CDR3 in amino acids: CASNIDMGNSPLHF. CDR3 in DNA: TGTGCCAGCAACATAGACATGGGCAATTCACCCCTCCACTTT. The V gene is TRBV2, the J gene TRBJ1-6; D gene unclear. V lost 7 bases and J 7 bases, leaving 14 bases between the germline ends. The CDR3 runs 14 residues. Germline CDR1 SNHLY, CDR2 FYNNEI. Full variable domain (remainder filled in from reference TRBV2 and TRBJ1-6): EPEVTQTPSHQVTQMGQEVILRCVPISNHLYFYWYRQILGQKVEFLVSFYNNEISEKSEIFDDQFSVERPDGSNFTLKIRSTKLEDSAMYFCASNIDMGNSPLHFGNGTRLTVT.

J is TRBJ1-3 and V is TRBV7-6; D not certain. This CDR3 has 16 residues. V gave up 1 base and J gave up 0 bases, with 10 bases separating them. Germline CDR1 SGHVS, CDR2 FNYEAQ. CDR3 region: CASSLDPRGSGNTIYF. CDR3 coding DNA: TGTGCCAGCAGCTTAGATCCTCGGGGCTCTGGAAACACCATATATTTT.